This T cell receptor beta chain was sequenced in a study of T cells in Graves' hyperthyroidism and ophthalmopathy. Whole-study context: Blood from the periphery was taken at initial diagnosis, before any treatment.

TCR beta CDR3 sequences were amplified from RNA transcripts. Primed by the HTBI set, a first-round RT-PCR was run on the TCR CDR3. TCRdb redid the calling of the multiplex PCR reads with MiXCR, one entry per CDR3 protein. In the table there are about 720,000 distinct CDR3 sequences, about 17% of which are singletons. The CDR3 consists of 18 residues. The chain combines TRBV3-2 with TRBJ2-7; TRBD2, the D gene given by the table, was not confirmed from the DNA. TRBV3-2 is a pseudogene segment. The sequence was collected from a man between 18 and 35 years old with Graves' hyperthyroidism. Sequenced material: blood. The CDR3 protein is CASNDRFPAAGHSYEQYF. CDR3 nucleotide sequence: TGTGCCAGCAACGACCGATTTCCCGCCGCCGGACATTCCTACGAGCAGTACTTC.